Detailed here is one T cell receptor beta chain. The target of this receptor is not known. Base quality data are lacking; no much larger clone is found one base away. In total, 500 to 700 healthy bone marrow donors made up the cohort. At the time of sampling, every cohort member was nominally healthy, though immune exposures that went unrecorded were likely present. The donor was CMV seropositive and belonged to the group of 250 to 300 seropositive cohort members. A peripheral blood sample was provided by each donor, and peripheral blood mononuclear cells were used for TCR beta sequencing. The Qiagen DNeasy Blood Extraction Kit was used to extract genomic DNA from the blood cell samples. Receptors were amplified or captured by the immunoSEQ multiplex PCR assay. For the multiplex PCR, a mixture combining 60 forward primers for TCR Vbeta segments and 13 reverse primers for TCR Jbeta segments was used. Amplification of the CDR3 region of rearranged TCR beta genes was performed with a multiplex PCR assay on genomic DNA. The amplified TCR beta libraries were sequenced on the Illumina HiSeq System as 87-base-pair reads. Processing in the source paper ran as follows. Across the 600 to 700 repertoires, a later analysis counted tens of millions of unique TCR beta chains, about 10 million of which were shared by at least two donors. Raw reads were error-corrected and collapsed into unique sequences with a nearest-neighbor algorithm that merged closely related sequences to remove PCR and sequencing errors. To assign V, D and J gene segments, CDR3 sequences were aligned to IMGT reference sequences. For a sequence to be retained, a match of at least six nucleotides to both a V gene segment and a J gene segment was required. Rearrangements were called productive when the CDR3 lacked stop codons and stayed in frame with V and J; all others were non-productive. Following IMGT convention, CDR3 was defined as the stretch from the second conserved V-encoded cysteine up to the conserved J-encoded phenylalanine. The earlier analysis of 587 of the donors excluded sequences that lacked an unambiguous match to a single V gene segment. An earlier analysis of 587 of the donors classified V segments as functional when productive rearrangements were above 56.7% and as segregating when the standard deviation between donors was above 5%. A statistical classification framework was developed to diagnose cytomegalovirus status using the catalog of TCR beta chain sequences. In a later analysis, V and J genes were assigned by comparing TCR nucleotide sequences against IMGT/GENE-DB human TR gene sequences. In a later analysis, CDR3 sequences and most-parsimonious VDJ recombination scenarios were assigned using the TCRdist pipeline. In a later analysis, each TCR beta chain was defined by its CDR3 amino acid sequence together with its V-gene family, and reads without a unique V-gene family were excluded. In a later analysis, 550 to 650 highly shared, low-generation-probability nucleotide sequences were removed to address suspected cross-contamination and a sequencing artifact. In a later analysis, a clonal expansion index was calculated for each public chain from normalized within-repertoire ranks of inferred template counts. In a later analysis, generation probabilities were computed using a VDJ recombination model fitted to out-of-frame rearrangements, and the results were checked against IGoR. Hypergeometric tests were used in a later analysis to score TCR-TCR, TCR-HLA and TCR-CMV co-occurrence, with a repertoire-size bias correction applied to the TCR pairs. False discovery rates were estimated in a later analysis by permuting HLA or CMV assignments 20 times. In a later analysis, co-occurring TCRs were grouped with DBSCAN, and TCRdist sequence similarity was added when clustering was performed within HLA-allele-positive subsets. For co-occurrence clustering, repertoires with fewer than 30,000 or more than 120,000 public chains were excluded, along with five repertoires with anomalous nucleotide sharing. TCRdb limited this immuneACCESS table to in-frame rearrangements with V and J called. A share of clones is missing; checked studies link under half to unresolved V genes, and the rest is unexplained. For V, J and clone size, that table is used; D and trimming come from the DNA. Here the sample has under 200,000 clones; over 70% occur a single time. The ten top clones hold 2.5% to 3.5% of the sample.

This sample stems from a study of cytomegalovirus exposure and HLA in healthy donors (dated by TCRdb to about 2017). Looking at the study overall: In an earlier analysis of about 560 of the donors, approximately 260 Gb of sequence data and about 110 million unique TCR beta sequences from approximately 180 million T cells were reported. The number of typed donors differed by locus: 629-630 for A, B, C, DRB1 and DQB1; some 500 for DQA1; some 610 for DPA1; and about 450 for DPB1. In addition to the first cohort of 666 subjects, a separate validation cohort of over 90 different subjects was used. An early release covering roughly 640 HLA-typed donors comprised approximately 290 gigabases of sequencing data and tens of millions of unique TCR sequences. To study patterns of TCR occurrence, a later analysis re-analyzed previously published TCR beta repertoires from just over 650 donors and added high-resolution HLA genotyping. About 5 DR-DQ haplotypes were handled as single units for association and clustering, since linkage in the cohort was strong. Class I and class II HLA loci were covered by the typing at four-digit resolution. Of the roughly 420 genotyped donors, roughly 80% were placed in the genetic ancestry cluster associated with self-reported Caucasian donors. All discovery cohort repertoires had been generated on a single sequencing platform. The study used immunosequencing to profile the T cell repertoires of approximately 650 subjects and linked those repertoires to cytomegalovirus serostatus. Genome-wide SNP genotypes for about 65% of the roughly 670 donors were used in a later genetic analysis, which treated that subset as a discovery cohort. The study combined high-throughput TCR immunosequencing, statistical association of individual TCRs with disease status, and machine learning to predict cytomegalovirus infection status. An earlier analysis of 500 to 650 of the donors applied high-throughput TCR beta sequencing to assess whether each TCR beta V gene segment acted as functional or pseudogenic. Donor age, sex, ethnicity and CMV serostatus were collected together with the repertoire data. The study was designed to test whether signatures of past pathogen exposure could be identified by cataloging public T cell receptors. On average, over 200,000 unique TCR beta nucleotide sequences were sequenced per donor among 398 genotyped donors of the cohort, with around 19% of those sequences being non-productive. The later analysis used no new phenotypic data to find candidate immune exposures, relying instead on TCR beta sequences and their occurrence across donors. Here is what the overall study found, with its caveats: CMV serostatus was the only immune exposure information available for the cohort. Because some donors lacked HLA typing at each locus, the association tests relied only on the typed subset. A later analysis associated approximately 17,000 TCR beta sequences with specific HLA alleles at a false discovery rate of 0.05. In a later analysis, HLA-associated TCR beta chains were found to be more clonally expanded and to have lower generation probabilities than equally common non-associated chains. Some IMGT-functional V segments, including TRBV6-2 and TRBV6-3, could not be told apart with the 87-base-pair reads, so those segments were excluded. Correlated functional status among segregating V segments might be attributable to linkage disequilibrium, but an unknown experimental factor could not be ruled out. A cluster of highly shared sequence variants was judged likely to represent a technical artifact of the sequencing pipeline. Strong co-occurrence of HLA alleles, especially DR and DQ, made assigning TCR associations to individual alleles difficult. A few of the identified cytomegalovirus-associated TCR beta chains were confirmed in vitro to be specific for cytomegalovirus antigens. The authors suggested that the approach could potentially be extended to other disease states and immunological phenotypes. The study gave a list of under 200 TCR beta chains associated with cytomegalovirus. Across donors, most TCR sequences were observed very rarely, whereas some public TCRs were present in many individuals. A further reported finding was that TCR beta sequences accurately predicted the HLA-A and HLA-B alleles for most subjects in the first cohort. In a later genetic analysis, fewer N-insertions in productive TCRs were reported among donors in an Asian-associated ancestry cluster than the approximately 630-donor mean. Because counts were too low, about 18 rarely observed V segments, including chromosome 9 orphons, were left out of the earlier analysis of a few hundred of the donors. V-gene and J-gene trimming of TCR beta chains was associated with a missense DCLRE1C variant in a later genetic analysis, and the association was replicated in an independent cohort. The classifier was reported to diagnose cytomegalovirus status with high specificity and sensitivity in both the original and validation cohorts. In a later analysis, the rate of TCR association differed among HLA loci, with DRB1 alleles having the most associated TCRs and HLA-C alleles having the fewest. Roughly uniform sequencing depth across donors was assumed in presence/absence analyses, although this assumption may not hold. Broadly in line with IMGT annotations, most TCR beta V segments showed up in productive rearrangements about 87% or about 30% of the time in an earlier analysis of 450 to 600 of the donors. In a later analysis, most CMV-associated TCR beta chains were found to appear HLA-restricted, with HLA associations seemingly driven largely by CMV exposure. According to a later analysis, parvovirus B19, influenza, CMV and Epstein-Barr virus appeared linked to several top co-occurrence clusters. The cohort was sequenced for TCR beta chains only, and without alpha or paired-chain data the features that could be detected were limited.

V is cut back by 5 bases and J by 8 bases, with 13 bases in the junction unmatched. From cysteine to phenylalanine, the CDR3 is 15 amino acids long. The entry retains the CDR3 DNA only, 45 bases that are in frame from base 1. Taken from the germline V gene (reference sequence), the CDR1 and CDR2 loops are MNHEY and SMNVEV. The sample was PBMCs. Recombination joined TRBV27 with TRBJ1-2; 8 bases in the junction line up with TRBD1. The sequence was collected from a woman between 45 and 60 years old in good health and CMV-seropositive. The nucleotides are TGTGCCAGCAGTCCCTACCCCCAGGGGGCCGTGGGCTACACCTTC. Its coded protein is CASSPYPQGAVGYTF.